The 18 T cell receptor beta chains listed next were all sequenced from one sample in a study of OX40 agonist ivuxolimab in advanced cancers. The method was immunoSEQ multiplex PCR; TCRdb's version includes in-frame clones alone and lacks a portion of them. The repertoire holds about 62,000 clones, with 85% as singletons. Material: CD4+ or CD8+ T cells sorted from blood, obtained in a trial of the OX40 agonist ivuxolimab. These receptor sequences come from an adult with an advanced solid tumor such as melanoma, head and neck, liver or kidney cancer.

V gene TRBV7-8 combines with J gene TRBJ1-4, with TRBD1 as a possible D gene (5 bases). Per germline, CDR1 SGHVS and CDR2 FQNEAQ. Trimming left V 4 bases short and J 7 bases short, with 13 bases between. The CDR3 has 14 residues. The CDR3 sequence is CASSSRWGSEKLFF. CDR3 bases: TGTGCCAGCAGCTCCAGGTGGGGGAGTGAAAAACTGTTTTTT.

The chain employs TRBV5-6 and TRBJ1-4; D possibly corresponds to TRBD1 (5 bases). Between the trimmed V and J ends, which lost 3 bases and 9 bases, there was a span of 15 bases. The CDR3 runs to 14 residues. Germline V CDR1 and CDR2: SGHDT, YYEEEE. The CDR3 sequence: CASSSWGLQQKLFF. CDR3 sequence (DNA): TGTGCCAGCAGCTCCTGGGGGTTACAGCAAAAACTGTTTTTT.

V usage is TRBV11-1 and J usage is TRBJ2-7; unclear D gene. Trimming took 5 bases from V and 5 from J, leaving 10 bases between them. CDR3 size: 12 residues. The germline CDR1 and CDR2 sequences are SGHAT and FQDESV (reference sequence). DNA for the CDR3: TGTGCCAGCAGCCTAGACGACCACGAGCAGTACTTC. This sequence encodes CASSLDDHEQYF. Based on the CDR3 plus reference TRBV11-1 and TRBJ2-7, the full variable domain is EAEVAQSPRYKITEKSQAVAFWCDPISGHATLYWYRQILGQGPELLVQFQDESVVDDSQLPKDRFSAERLKGVDSTLKIQPAELGDSAMYLCASSLDDHEQYFGPGTRLTVT.

The gene calls are TRBV11-3 and TRBJ2-2, with D possibly matching TRBD2 (5 bases). V was trimmed by 8 bases and J by 4 bases, leaving 11 bases between them. CDR1 SGHNT and CDR2 YENEEA come from the germline V gene. The length of the CDR3 is 13 residues. The CDR3 sequence: CASARGFTGELFF. The CDR3 DNA sequence: TGTGCCAGCGCCCGCGGGTTCACCGGGGAGCTGTTTTTT. Complete variable domain (other parts from reference TRBV11-3 and TRBJ2-2): EAGVVQSPRYKIIEKKQPVAFWCNPISGHNTLYWYLQNLGQGPELLIRYENEEAVDDSQLPKDRFSAERLKGVDSTLKIQPAELGDSAVYLCASARGFTGELFFGEGSRLTVL.

This chain connects TRBV29-1 to TRBJ1-1; TRBD1 agrees at 10 bases. With 6 bases clipped from V and 3 bases from J, the junction kept 4 bases outside the gene matches. Germline values: CDR1 SQVTM, CDR2 ANQGSEA. The CDR3 runs 13 residues. DNA of the CDR3: TGCAGCGTAAGAGACAGGGGGCACACTGAAGCTTTCTTT. Translating gives CSVRDRGHTEAFF.

This chain uses TRBV5-4 with TRBJ2-1; a possible D gene is TRBD1 (5 bases). V was pared by 0 bases and J by 15 bases, with 16 bases between. The CDR3 sequence is 13 residues long. The V gene's germline CDR1 is SGHNT and CDR2 YYREEE (reference sequence). The CDR3 nucleotides are TGTGCCAGCAGCTTGGATCCAGGGCGGAGAGCGTTCTTC. This gives the protein CASSLDPGRRAFF. The whole variable domain, remainder taken from reference TRBV5-4 and TRBJ2-1, is ETGVTQSPTHLIKTRGQQVTLRCSSQSGHNTVSWYQQALGQGPQFIFQYYREEENGRGNFPPRFSGLQFPNYSSELNVNALELDDSALYLCASSLDPGRRAFFGPGTRLTVL.

The rearrangement links TRBV29-1 to TRBJ2-3, with TRBD2 identical over 10 bases. Trimming cost V 3 bases and J 9 bases; bases outside gene matches: 9. CDR3 length: 14 amino acids. Germline CDR1 reads SQVTM; CDR2 reads ANQGSEA. For the CDR3, the DNA is TGCAGCGTTGATCTTGCTAGCGGGAGTGGAACGCAGTATTTT. Protein sequence: CSVDLASGSGTQYF.

The rearrangement joins TRBV7-2 to TRBJ2-6; unclear D gene. Trimming removed 1 base from V and 4 bases from J, with 8 bases in between. The CDR3 has 15 residues. CDR1 and CDR2 (germline): SGHTA, FQGNSA. This CDR3 reads CASSLVAGGANVLTF. The CDR3 DNA is TGTGCCAGCAGCTTAGTGGCAGGAGGGGCCAACGTCCTGACTTTC.

This clone was picked up one time. The chain links TRBV5-6 to TRBJ1-2; tentative D call: TRBD1 (5 bases). The germline V and J ends were trimmed by 3 bases and 2 bases, with 11 bases remaining between them. The germline gives CDR1 SGHDT, CDR2 YYEEEE. The CDR3 extends over 14 amino acids. CDR3 in DNA: TGTGCCAGCAGCTCAATCGACAGAAACTATGGCTACACCTTC. Its protein is CASSSIDRNYGYTF. The full variable domain, rest sourced from reference TRBV5-6 and TRBJ1-2, is DAGVTQSPTHLIKTRGQQVTLRCSPKSGHDTVSWYQQALGQGPQFIFQYYEEEERQRGNFPDRFSGHQFPNYSSELNVNALLLGDSALYLCASSSIDRNYGYTFGSGTRLTVV.

This clone was counted at least ten times. The CDR3 region has the DNA TGTGCCACCACAATCACAGGGCCCCCCTACAATGAGCAGTTCTTC. This sequence encodes CATTITGPPYNEQFF. The chain links TRBV19 to TRBJ2-1, with D possibly TRBD1 on 6 matching bases. V lost 10 bases and J 2 bases, leaving 18 bases between the germline ends. The CDR3 length is 15 residues. CDR1 is LNHDA, CDR2 SQIVND, per germline (reference sequence).

In this sample, this clone turned up many times. This chain joins TRBV4-1 and TRBJ1-1, with a possible D match to TRBD1 (5 bases). The V end was cut by 3 bases, the J end by 4 bases, with 12 bases between. CDR3 length: 14 amino acids. Germline CDR1 reads MGHRA; CDR2 reads YSYEKL. The CDR3 sequence: CASSHRAEGTEAFF. CDR3 nucleotide sequence: TGCGCCAGCAGCCACAGGGCGGAGGGCACTGAAGCTTTCTTT.

The J gene is TRBJ2-1, the V gene TRBV7-8; the match to TRBD2 covers 8 bases. The CDR3 has 15 amino acids. After removal of 2 bases from V and 5 bases from J, the junction contained 5 bases not matched to a gene. Germline-derived CDR1 and CDR2 are SGHVS and FQNEAQ. CDR3 in amino acids: CASSLLTSGDNEQFF. In nucleotides, the CDR3 is TGTGCCAGCAGCTTACTTACTAGCGGAGACAATGAGCAGTTCTTC.

This chain joins TRBV7-9 and TRBJ1-2; 11 bases match TRBD1. V lost 5 bases to trimming and J lost 8 bases; unmatched junction nucleotides: 13. CDR3 length: 16 residues. Germline V lookup: CDR1 SEHNR, CDR2 FQNEAQ (reference sequence). CDR3 protein: CASSPSGGQGARGYTF. DNA for the CDR3: TGTGCCAGCAGCCCGTCCGGTGGACAGGGGGCGAGAGGCTACACCTTC.

The chain recombines TRBV28 with TRBJ2-5; the D gene is possibly TRBD2 (5 bases). Trimming pared 3 bases from V and 3 bases from J, leaving 11 bases between. Germline CDR1 MDHEN, CDR2 SYDVKM. This CDR3 is 14 amino acids long. The CDR3 nucleotides read TGTGCCAGCAGTTTTTTCATGGGAGAAGAGACCCAGTACTTC. It yields the protein CASSFFMGEETQYF. The variable domain in full, with the rest retrieved from reference TRBV28 and TRBJ2-5, is DVKVTQSSRYLVKRTGEKVFLECVQDMDHENMFWYRQDPGLGLRLIYFSYDVKMKEKGDIPEGYSVSREKKERFSLILESASTNQTSMYLCASSFFMGEETQYFGPGTRLLVL.

This chain uses TRBV19 with TRBJ1-6, with D possibly matching TRBD1 (6 bases). Germline loops: CDR1 LNHDA, CDR2 SQIVND (reference sequence). This CDR3 region has 17 residues. V lost 3 bases and J lost 9, with 21 bases in between. CDR3 region: CASSMVPGQSVTSPLHF. DNA of the CDR3: TGTGCCAGTAGTATGGTACCCGGACAGTCCGTGACTTCACCCCTCCACTTT.

For the CDR3, the DNA is TGTGCCAGCAGCTTGGGACTAGCGACAGATACGCAGTATTTT. It translates to CASSLGLATDTQYF. The rearrangement links TRBV11-2 to TRBJ2-3; 10 nucleotides agree with TRBD2. Germline CDR1 and CDR2: SGHAT and FQNNGV. J gave up 3 bases and V 3 bases, and 0 bases lay outside the gene matches. The CDR3 has 14 residues.

J is TRBJ1-4 and V is TRBV7-2, with 9 bases identical to TRBD1. The CDR3 contains 14 residues. Germline CDR1 is SGHTA and CDR2 is FQGNSA. After removal of 5 bases from V and 3 bases from J, the junction contained 1 base not matched to a gene. CDR3 amino acids: CASSRQGANEKLFF. The CDR3 DNA follows: TGTGCCAGCAGCAGACAGGGGGCTAATGAAAAACTGTTTTTT.

This chain joins TRBV5-1 and TRBJ2-5; D remains unclear. Germline values: CDR1 SGHRS, CDR2 YFSETQ. Deletions cut 0 bases from V and 11 bases from J, with 14 bases between. The CDR3 is 13 residues long. CDR3 residues: CASSLGGVAEQYF. The CDR3 DNA reads TGCGCCAGCAGCTTGGGTGGGGTCGCGGAGCAGTACTTC.